The 14 T cell receptor beta chains listed next were all sequenced from one sample in a study of TIL therapy for anti-PD-1-resistant metastatic lung cancer. Sequencing used immunoSEQ v3. The protocol was immunoSEQ multiplex PCR, while the TCRdb copy is restricted to in-frame clones and leaves out a portion. This sample has 45,000 to 50,000 clones; less than 75% occur once, and the top ten carry 5.5% to 6%. The time point denotes: pre-treatment sample, taken before nivolumab and TIL therapy. Tumor tissue came from excised metastases, mostly pleural nodules or supraclavicular lymph nodes. Source: tumor tissue, taken at baseline. Receptor source: a person between 25 and 79 years old with non-small cell lung cancer.

The genes are TRBV6-1 and TRBJ1-2; possibly TRBD1 for D (6 bases). Germline assignment: CDR1 MNHNS and CDR2 SASEGT. Between the trimmed V and J ends, which lost 3 bases and 7 bases, there was a span of 18 bases. CDR3 length: 15 residues. As DNA, the CDR3 is TGTGCCAGCAGTGAGCGACAGGTCCCGAATCTTGGCTACACCTTC. It encodes CASSERQVPNLGYTF.

The rearrangement joins TRBV27 to TRBJ1-4; D possibly corresponds to TRBD1 (6 bases). The germline V and J ends were trimmed by 6 bases and 11 bases, with 19 bases remaining between them. CDR3 length: 14 amino acids. CDR1 and CDR2 from the germline V gene are MNHEY and SMNVEV (reference sequence). CDR3 nucleotides: TGTGCCAGCAGCGCATGGGGGGGCCCCCGGAAACTGTTTTTT. Protein sequence: CASSAWGGPRKLFF.

The chain couples TRBV5-1 to TRBJ2-1; D is perhaps TRBD1 or TRBD2 (5 bases each). The V and J ends lost 3 bases and 8 bases respectively, with 15 bases between them. Germline V gene sequence: CDR1 SGHRS, CDR2 YFSETQ. The CDR3 sequence is 14 residues long. CDR3 protein: CASSSGTPFDEQFF. The CDR3 DNA sequence: TGCGCCAGCAGCTCCGGGACCCCCTTCGATGAGCAGTTCTTC.

V is TRBV27 and J is TRBJ2-7, with D perhaps TRBD2 (5 bases). This CDR3 contains 13 residues. Germline-derived CDR1 and CDR2 are MNHEY and SMNVEV (reference sequence). Trimming stripped 7 bases from V and 6 bases from J, with 16 bases between. The CDR3 reads CASTSSGNLEQYF. CDR3 nucleotide sequence: TGTGCCAGCACTTCCAGCGGAAACCTCGAGCAGTACTTC.

Only one count was recorded for this clone. This chain links TRBV28 with TRBJ1-5, with D possibly matching TRBD1 (6 bases). The CDR3 consists of 12 residues. Trimming took off 5 bases at V and 5 bases at J, with 7 bases between the two ends. Per the germline V gene, CDR1 is MDHEN and CDR2 is SYDVKM. Here the CDR3 DNA reads TGTGCCAGCAGTGAGGGGGATCAGCCCCAGCATTTT. It codes for CASSEGDQPQHF.

J is TRBJ1-5 and V is TRBV28; D unclear. Trimming left V 5 bases short and J 0 bases short, with 14 bases between. CDR3 length: 16 amino acids. CDR1 is MDHEN and CDR2 is SYDVKM in the germline V gene. The CDR3 loop reads CASSLGQAYSNQPQHF. Written as DNA, the CDR3 is TGTGCCAGCAGTCTTGGCCAGGCGTATAGCAATCAGCCCCAGCATTTT.

This clone was seen just once. The CDR3 reads CASSRLAGYEQYF. CDR3 DNA sequence: TGTGCCAGTAGTAGACTAGCGGGATACGAGCAGTACTTC. This rearrangement joins TRBV19 to TRBJ2-7; 11 bases map to TRBD2. With V trimmed by 4 bases and J by 4 bases, 0 bases remained unmatched. The CDR3 runs 13 residues. Looked up from germline, CDR1 is LNHDA and CDR2 is SQIVND (reference sequence).

The CDR3 nucleotides are TGTGCCAGCAGAGGATGGGGACAGTCCGCCGGGGAGCTGTTTTTT. It encodes CASRGWGQSAGELFF. This rearrangement joins TRBV28 to TRBJ2-2; 7 bases are shared with TRBD1. The CDR3 is 15 amino acids. CDR1 is MDHEN and CDR2 is SYDVKM in the germline V gene. V lost 6 bases and J lost 6; bases outside the gene matches: 10. The full variable domain, completed using reference TRBV28 and TRBJ2-2, is DVKVTQSSRYLVKRTGEKVFLECVQDMDHENMFWYRQDPGLGLRLIYFSYDVKMKEKGDIPEGYSVSREKKERFSLILESASTNQTSMYLCASRGWGQSAGELFFGEGSRLTVL.

The chain combines TRBV29-1 with TRBJ2-3; TRBD2 aligns across 10 bases. V lost 4 bases and J lost 15; bases outside the gene matches: 13. The CDR3 consists of 13 residues. The V gene's germline CDR1 is SQVTM and CDR2 ANQGSEA. In DNA, the CDR3 is TGCAGCGTTGTGACTAGCGGGCGGACCGCCCGATATTTT. It specifies CSVVTSGRTARYF.

The genes are TRBV9 and TRBJ2-7; no clear D. Germline CDR1 SGDLS, CDR2 YYNGEE. The CDR3 extends over 13 amino acids. V shed 4 bases and J shed 4 bases, with 12 bases lying between them. CDR3 DNA: TGTGCCAGCAGCATTCAGCCAGCTTACGAGCAGTACTTC. This translates into CASSIQPAYEQYF.

The V and J genes are TRBV28 and TRBJ1-2; D remains ambiguous. Trimming took 8 bases from V and 0 from J, leaving 13 bases between them. CDR3 size: 14 residues. Germline V gives CDR1 MDHEN, CDR2 SYDVKM. CDR3 sequence: CASGSRGANYGYTF. The CDR3 nucleotides are TGTGCCAGCGGGTCCCGGGGAGCTAACTATGGCTACACCTTC.

V is TRBV5-4 and J is TRBJ1-3; 8 nucleotides align to TRBD1. The junction had 2 bases not matched to a gene; V was cut back by 4 bases and J by 2 bases. The CDR3 extends over 14 amino acids. The germline CDR1 and CDR2 sequences are SGHNT and YYREEE (reference sequence). DNA for the CDR3: TGTGCCAGCAGCCCGGACAGGGCTGGAAACACCATATATTTT. Translation gives CASSPDRAGNTIYF.

This chain joins TRBV6-5 and TRBJ2-7; either TRBD1 or TRBD2 may fit D (5 bases each). The CDR3 has 13 amino acids. Trimming took 4 bases from V and 5 from J, leaving 12 bases between them. CDR1 is MNHEY, CDR2 SVGAGI, per germline. CDR3 in amino acids: CASSSAGSDEQYF. The CDR3 DNA is TGTGCCAGCAGTTCTGCAGGGAGCGACGAGCAGTACTTC.

The gene calls are TRBV2 and TRBJ1-5, with unresolved D. This CDR3 contains 14 residues. V was pared by 0 bases and J by 4 bases, with 7 bases between. Per germline, CDR1 SNHLY and CDR2 FYNNEI. CDR3 nucleotide sequence: TGTGCCAGCAGTGAAGCCAACAGAAATCAGCCCCAGCATTTT. Its protein is CASSEANRNQPQHF.